These 20 T cell receptor beta chains came from one sample sequenced in a study of early T cells in non-severe SARS-CoV-2 infection. TCRdb reanalysed the 5' RACE reads using MiXCR and keeps one entry per CDR3 protein. The sample contains 75,000 to 90,000 distinct CDR3 sequences, just under 15% of which appear only once. Sequenced material: whole blood. These receptors all come from an adult who was a healthcare worker with PCR-confirmed SARS-CoV-2 infection or an uninfected control (not recorded which).

The J gene is TRBJ2-1, the V gene TRBV7-2; D unclear. This CDR3 region has 11 residues. Germline CDR1 SGHTA, CDR2 FQGNSA. Trimming took 6 bases from V and 7 from J, leaving 7 bases between them. This CDR3 is CASRILNEQFF. CDR3 coding DNA: TGTGCCAGCAGAATCTTAAATGAGCAGTTCTTC. The complete variable domain, with remaining parts taken from reference TRBV7-2 and TRBJ2-1, reads GAGVSQSPSNKVTEKGKDVELRCDPISGHTALYWYRQSLGQGLEFLIYFQGNSAPDKSGLPSDRFSAERTGGSVSTLTIQRTQQEDSAVYLCASRILNEQFFGPGTRLTVL.

This clonotype was observed a handful of times. The J gene is TRBJ2-2, the V gene TRBV7-7; D possibly corresponds to TRBD1 (5 bases). The V gene's germline CDR1 is SSHAT and CDR2 FNYEAQ (reference sequence). V lost 5 bases to trimming and J lost 7 bases, with 8 bases between them. CDR3 length: 12 residues. The chain's CDR3 is CASSQGGGELFF. The CDR3 region has the DNA TGTGCCAGCAGCCAGGGCGGCGGGGAGCTGTTTTTT.

This clonotype was seen ten or more times. The J gene is TRBJ1-5, the V gene TRBV19; 8 nucleotides match TRBD1. V was clipped by 7 bases and J by 0 bases; unmatched bases: 8. Germline V gene data show CDR1 as LNHDA and CDR2 as SQIVND (reference sequence). The CDR3 spans 16 residues. CDR3 residues: CASTKGGTGSNQPQHF. DNA of the CDR3: TGTGCCAGTACCAAAGGGGGGACAGGTAGCAATCAGCCCCAGCATTTT. Together with reference TRBV19 and TRBJ1-5, the CDR3 gives the full variable domain: DGGITQSPKYLFRKEGQNVTLSCEQNLNHDAMYWYRQDPGQGLRLIYYSQIVNDFQKGDIAEGYSVSREKKESFPLTVTSAQKNPTAFYLCASTKGGTGSNQPQHFGDGTRLSIL.

V is TRBV6-6 and J is TRBJ2-2; 7 nucleotides agree with TRBD1. Germline loops: CDR1 MNHNY, CDR2 SVGAGI (reference sequence). This CDR3 is 19 amino acids long. J lost 6 bases, V lost 5 bases, and 21 bases had no gene match. Written as DNA, the CDR3 is TGTGCCAGCAGTACAAGGGACAGAACTTTCCCCCACTCCTCCGGGGAGCTGTTTTTT. Its translation: CASSTRDRTFPHSSGELFF.

This clonotype is termed medium-sized. This chain joins TRBV2 and TRBJ2-7, with 10 bases matching TRBD2. The germline V gene has CDR1 SNHLY and CDR2 FYNNEI. The CDR3 is 15 residues long. V was clipped by 6 bases and J by 1 base; unmatched bases: 6. The CDR3 here is CASRTGTSESYEQYF. CDR3 in DNA: TGTGCCAGCAGAACCGGGACTAGCGAGTCCTACGAGCAGTACTTC.

This chain links TRBV7-9 with TRBJ2-5; tentatively, D is TRBD1 or TRBD2 (5 bases each). Deletions cut 7 bases from V and 2 bases from J, with 20 bases between. The CDR3 is 16 residues long. Germline V gene lookup returns CDR1 SEHNR and CDR2 FQNEAQ (reference sequence). The CDR3 coding sequence is TGTGCCAGCACCGACAGTGACAAAGAGGGTCAAGAGACCCAGTACTTC. Translation gives CASTDSDKEGQETQYF.

This clonotype was recorded many times. One junction end does not reproduce the germline sequence, and a read error may be involved. The chain couples TRBV18 to TRBJ2-2; D is possibly TRBD1 or TRBD2 (5 bases each). Germline values: CDR1 KGHSH, CDR2 LQKENI. This CDR3 has 13 amino acids. The CDR3: CASSPRGIGELFF. CDR3 DNA: TGTGCCAGCTCACCACGGGGGATCGGGGAGCTTTTTTTT.

This clonotype has at least ten counts. J is TRBJ2-7 and V is TRBV30; maybe TRBD1 (8 bases). Trimming removed 2 bases at V and 4 bases at J, with 15 bases between. This CDR3 is 14 amino acids long. Per the germline V gene, CDR1 is GTSNPN and CDR2 is SVGIG (reference sequence). Written as DNA, the CDR3 is TGTGCCTGGAGTATTACAGGGGGGGGATACGAGCAGTACTTC. Encoded protein: CAWSITGGGYEQYF.

There are many counts of this clonotype. The V call is TRBV3-1, the J call TRBJ1-1, with D perhaps TRBD1 (5 bases). The CDR3 covers 13 residues. The V end lost 6 bases, the J end lost 6 bases, and 14 bases lay between the germline ends. CDR1 and CDR2 from the germline V gene are LGHDT and YNNKEL (reference sequence). The chain's CDR3 is CASSRQGGAEAFF. The CDR3 nucleotides read TGTGCCAGCAGTCGTCAGGGCGGCGCTGAAGCTTTCTTT.

The J gene is TRBJ1-5, the V gene TRBV19; D is unresolved. V was trimmed by 9 bases and J by 3 bases, leaving 15 bases between them. The germline V gene has CDR1 LNHDA and CDR2 SQIVND (reference sequence). This CDR3 contains 14 residues. The CDR3 region is CASHVLGFNQPQHF. The CDR3, as DNA: TGTGCCAGCCACGTTTTAGGTTTCAATCAGCCCCAGCATTTT. Together with reference TRBV19 and TRBJ1-5, the CDR3 gives the full variable domain: DGGITQSPKYLFRKEGQNVTLSCEQNLNHDAMYWYRQDPGQGLRLIYYSQIVNDFQKGDIAEGYSVSREKKESFPLTVTSAQKNPTAFYLCASHVLGFNQPQHFGDGTRLSIL.

This clonotype has a count of ten or more. The V call is TRBV20-1, the J call TRBJ2-3; unclear D gene. Germline CDR1 and CDR2: DFQATT and SNEGSKA (reference sequence). The CDR3 covers 15 residues. V lost 3 bases, J lost 2 bases, and 15 bases lay in between. CDR3 in amino acids: CSARPPGPDTDTQYF. The CDR3 region has the DNA TGCAGTGCTAGGCCCCCCGGACCGGACACAGATACGCAGTATTTT.

The table lists this clonotype with a few counts. The chain has TRBV20-1 and TRBJ1-5, with TRBD1 matching 9 bases. The J segment lost 5 bases and the V segment lost 6 bases, leaving 8 bases of the junction unmatched. The germline CDR1 and CDR2 sequences are DFQATT and SNEGSKA (reference sequence). The CDR3 totals 14 residues. The CDR3: CSAKQGALYQPQHF. CDR3 sequence (DNA): TGCAGTGCGAAACAGGGGGCCTTATATCAGCCCCAGCATTTT.

This clonotype occurred a few times. The chain employs TRBV7-2 and TRBJ2-3; TRBD2 agrees at 13 bases. V was clipped by 4 bases and J by 3 bases; unmatched bases: 4. CDR1 is SGHTA, CDR2 FQGNSA, per germline. This CDR3 region has 16 residues. CDR3 loop: CASSSRTSGRTDTQYF. CDR3 DNA sequence: TGTGCCAGCAGCTCCCGGACTAGCGGGAGAACAGATACGCAGTATTTT.

This chain uses TRBV12-3 or TRBV12-4 with TRBJ1-1; 8 positions agree with TRBD1. V dropped 6 bases and J dropped 5; count of bases not matched to a gene: 11. The CDR3 has 15 amino acids. The chain's CDR3 is CASSSEDRGGTEAFF. The DNA of the CDR3 is TGTGCCAGCAGCTCCGAAGACAGGGGAGGTACTGAAGCTTTCTTT.

The chain carries TRBV7-9 and TRBJ2-1; 12 bases fit TRBD2. Per the germline V gene, CDR1 is SEHNR and CDR2 is FQNEAQ (reference sequence). V dropped 5 bases and J dropped 8; count of bases not matched to a gene: 10. The CDR3 is made up of 16 amino acids. The CDR3 nucleotides are TGTGCCAGCAGCCCCTGGACTAGCGGGACGGGGTATGAGCAGTTCTTC. It encodes CASSPWTSGTGYEQFF.

Only a few counts were recorded for this clonotype. The chain is built from TRBV11-2 and TRBJ2-5; D ambiguous. CDR3 length equals 13 residues. Trimming took 3 bases from V and 7 from J, leaving 12 bases between them. Looked up from germline, CDR1 is SGHAT and CDR2 is FQNNGV. CDR3 region: CASSFTGYRTQYF. The CDR3 nucleotides are TGTGCCAGCAGCTTTACGGGCTATAGGACCCAGTACTTC.

This clonotype was seen only a few times. The chain uses TRBV5-4 and TRBJ2-3, with TRBD1 matching over 8 bases. V was pared by 4 bases and J by 2 bases, with 6 bases of the junction left unmatched. Per the germline V gene, CDR1 is SGHNT and CDR2 is YYREEE (reference sequence). This CDR3 comprises 15 residues. CDR3: CASSAGQGLTDTQYF. DNA for the CDR3: TGTGCCAGCAGCGCCGGACAGGGCCTCACAGATACGCAGTATTTT.

This clonotype appeared a few times. This rearrangement joins TRBV9 to TRBJ2-1, with D unresolved. Trimming pared 0 bases from V and 0 bases from J, leaving 7 bases between. Germline-derived CDR1 and CDR2 are SGDLS and YYNGEE. CDR3 length: 15 residues. DNA of the CDR3: TGTGCCAGCAGCGTAGATCTGAGCTCCTACAATGAGCAGTTCTTC. Amino acids: CASSVDLSSYNEQFF.

The chain carries TRBV20-1 and TRBJ2-1, with D possibly TRBD2 on 6 matching bases. The germline gives CDR1 DFQATT, CDR2 SNEGSKA (reference sequence). The CDR3 has 11 residues. The germline V and J ends were trimmed by 3 bases and 7 bases, with 7 bases remaining between them. This CDR3 is CSASRGNEQFF. CDR3 sequence (DNA): TGCAGTGCTAGTCGGGGGAATGAGCAGTTCTTC.

The rearrangement links TRBV4-1 to TRBJ2-1; D may correspond to TRBD1 or TRBD2 (5 bases each). Per the germline V gene, CDR1 is MGHRA and CDR2 is YSYEKL. This CDR3 comprises 16 residues. Deletions cut 1 base from V and 5 bases from J, with 15 bases between. The CDR3 is CASSQVLRRDHNEQFF. The CDR3 bases are TGCGCCAGCAGCCAAGTATTACGTCGGGACCACAATGAGCAGTTCTTC.